The source of this T cell receptor (beta chain) is a study of metastatic and nonmetastatic thyroid tumors. TCRdb called clones again from the PCR reads with MiXCR. The repertoire holds roughly 70,000 clones, 18% seen once, with about 13% in the top ten. All patients were treatment-naive before thyroid surgery. The CDR3 spans 15 residues. Trimming pared 2 bases from V and 2 bases from J, leaving 13 bases between. Germline values: CDR1 SGHVS, CDR2 FNYEAQ. The origin of this receptor is a female donor with papillary thyroid cancer or a benign thyroid nodule (not recorded which). Some clones in this sample may be carry-over from other donors' samples. Sample: blood. This chain connects TRBV7-6 to TRBJ2-7; tentatively, D is TRBD1 (5 bases). As DNA, the CDR3 is TGTGCCAGCAGCTTAAGTCTGGGGCCGACCTACGAGCAGTACTTC. Its protein product is CASSLSLGPTYEQYF.